This T cell receptor (beta chain) stems from a study of blood T cell repertoires in COVID-19. The sample holds one count of this clone. Sequencing was performed with immunoSEQ multiplex PCR; in TCRdb, only in-frame clones are kept and a portion is missing. This sample has 260,000 or so clones, with 83% found just once. With V trimmed by 4 bases and J by 3 bases, 10 bases remained unmatched. The CDR3 sequence is 16 residues long. Germline lookup yields CDR1 SQVTM and CDR2 ANQGSEA. The sequence came from a woman between 40 and 55 years old who had been exposed to COVID-19. The sequencing input was PBMCs or T cells enriched from blood (not recorded which). V gene TRBV29-1 combines with J gene TRBJ1-4, with TRBD1 matching 8 bases. The CDR3 DNA reads TGCAGCGTTGCTCTCAGGGGGCGGGAATCTAATGAAAAACTGTTTTTT. It codes for CSVALRGRESNEKLFF.